This T cell receptor beta chain comes out of a study of T cells in Graves' hyperthyroidism and ophthalmopathy. V lost 1 base and J lost 6; bases outside the gene matches: 5. CDR1 is DFQATT, CDR2 SNEGSKA, per germline (reference sequence). This CDR3 is 15 amino acids long. Of note for this clonotype: What it recognizes is unknown.

Amplification of TCR beta CDR3 regions was performed using RNA transcripts as template. An initial round of RT-PCR targeting the TCR CDR3 relied on the HTBI primer set. TCRdb re-called the multiplex PCR reads through MiXCR, storing one row per CDR3 protein. The data show around 500,000 distinct CDR3 sequences, 14% seen once. Calling Graves' hyperthyroidism stable meant ophthalmopathy did not progress within 18 months. The authors obtained PBMCs from over 7.5 ml of fresh peripheral blood. Findings and limits, study-wide: Onset of ophthalmopathy came a median approximately 6 months after the model predicted it. Blood also contained most expanded thyroid clonotypes above 0.001.

The chain couples TRBV20-1 to TRBJ1-4; 10 positions match TRBD1. The clonotype was recovered from a woman under 30 with Graves' hyperthyroidism. The specimen sequenced was blood. CDR3 amino acids: CSARGEGTGDEKLFF. The DNA of the CDR3 is TGCAGTGCTAGAGGCGAGGGGACAGGGGATGAAAAACTGTTTTTT.